The 25 T cell receptor beta chains given below trace back to one sample, sequenced in a study of T cells after yellow fever vaccination. TCRdb processed the 5' RACE reads anew with MiXCR; each CDR3 protein has one entry. This table holds 120,000 or so distinct CDR3 sequences, roughly 9% found once. Sequenced material: CD8+ T cells sorted from PBMCs, taken on the day of the yellow fever booster vaccination. These receptors originate from a man aged 18 to 30 who received the YFV17D yellow fever vaccine.

V usage is TRBV2 and J usage is TRBJ2-7, with TRBD2 matching over 11 bases. CDR3 length equals 15 residues. From germline, CDR1 is SNHLY and CDR2 FYNNEI. V lost 5 bases to trimming and J lost 0 bases; unmatched junction nucleotides: 3. The CDR3 nucleotides read TGTGCCAGCAGTCCGACTAGCGGGGCCTCCTACGAGCAGTACTTC. Its protein is CASSPTSGASYEQYF.

The V and J genes are TRBV27 and TRBJ1-1; D is undetermined. The germline V and J ends were trimmed by 3 bases and 3 bases, with 14 bases remaining between them. Germline V gives CDR1 MNHEY, CDR2 SMNVEV (reference sequence). The CDR3 runs 15 residues. The CDR3 protein is CASSFRTELYTEAFF. The CDR3 DNA reads TGTGCCAGCAGTTTTCGAACGGAACTATACACTGAAGCTTTCTTT.

This clonotype turned up a few times. V is TRBV19 and J is TRBJ2-1; a possible D gene is TRBD2 (6 bases). This CDR3 has 12 amino acids. Per germline, CDR1 LNHDA and CDR2 SQIVND (reference sequence). Trimming shortened V by 1 base and J by 12 bases, and 10 bases separated the two germline ends. CDR3 DNA: TGTGCCAGTAGTATAGTGGAGGGTTGGCAGTTCTTC. Translating it yields CASSIVEGWQFF.

CDR3 sequence (DNA): TGTGCCAGCAGCGCCGAGTACCGTAGATACGAGCAGTACTTC. This translates into CASSAEYRRYEQYF. The chain employs TRBV7-9 and TRBJ2-7; D unresolved. In germline, CDR1 is SEHNR, CDR2 FQNEAQ (reference sequence). The CDR3 extends over 14 amino acids. Between the trimmed V and J ends, which lost 5 bases and 4 bases, there was a span of 15 bases.

The V call is TRBV7-9, the J call TRBJ1-5; perhaps TRBD1 as D (5 bases). CDR1 and CDR2 from the germline V gene are SEHNR and FQNEAQ (reference sequence). The V gene lost 5 bases and the J gene lost 0 bases, with 23 bases spanning the gap. The CDR3 sequence is 19 residues long. The DNA for the CDR3 is TGTGCCAGCAGCGCAAATGGTCAGGGCGAGGGATATAGCAATCAGCCCCAGCATTTT. Its translation: CASSANGQGEGYSNQPQHF.

This chain joins TRBV27 and TRBJ2-3; D might be TRBD2 (7 bases). Germline values: CDR1 MNHEY, CDR2 SMNVEV (reference sequence). The V end was cut by 9 bases, the J end by 2 bases, with 15 bases between. The CDR3 contains 14 residues. CDR3 nucleotides: TGTGCCAGTATGATGGGGGGGGCCACAGATACGCAGTATTTT. It translates to CASMMGGATDTQYF.

On this clonotype: Relative to the germline gene, one junction end is altered; a read error may explain this. The chain has TRBV27 and TRBJ1-2, with no clear D. Germline V gene data show CDR1 as MNHEY and CDR2 as SMNVEV (reference sequence). CDR3 length: 13 residues. The CDR3 DNA sequence: TGTGCCAGCAGTCCGACGAGTACTGGATCGCCGGGCTTC. Its protein product is CASSPTSTGSPGF.

This chain connects TRBV28 to TRBJ1-2; TRBD1 might be the D (6 bases). V was shortened by 3 bases and J by 3 bases, with 11 bases between the two germline ends. This CDR3 spans 14 amino acids. From germline, CDR1 is MDHEN and CDR2 SYDVKM. The CDR3 loop is CASSFAGGYYGYTF. The CDR3 coding sequence is TGTGCCAGCAGTTTCGCGGGGGGCTACTATGGCTACACCTTC.

This clonotype has more than one count but fewer than ten. The chain carries TRBV20-1 and TRBJ1-1, with no clear D. V was trimmed by 6 bases and J by 1 base, leaving 9 bases between them. This CDR3 has 12 amino acids. CDR1 is DFQATT, CDR2 SNEGSKA, per germline (reference sequence). The CDR3 spells CSAPYRNTEAFF. The DNA of the CDR3 is TGCAGTGCACCCTACAGGAACACTGAAGCTTTCTTT.

This clonotype occurred many times. The rearrangement joins TRBV7-6 to TRBJ2-3, with 8 bases lining up with TRBD1. The junction had 11 bases not matched to a gene; V was cut back by 6 bases and J by 3 bases. The CDR3 is 16 residues long. Germline V gene data show CDR1 as SGHVS and CDR2 as FNYEAQ. The DNA for the CDR3 is TGTGCCAGCAGTTGGCCCGAGGACAGGGCAACAGATACGCAGTATTTT. It translates to CASSWPEDRATDTQYF.

This clonotype showed up just a few times. The chain combines TRBV6-2 or TRBV6-3 with TRBJ2-1, with TRBD2 identical over 15 bases. V lost 4 bases, J lost 7 bases, and 11 bases stayed unmatched. The germline V gene encodes CDR1 MNHEY and CDR2 SVGEGT. The CDR3 contains 18 residues. The CDR3 region has the DNA TGTGCCAGCAGTTCCCTTCGACAGGGACTAGCGGGGGGAAATGAGCAGTTCTTC. The encoded protein is CASSSLRQGLAGGNEQFF.

The CDR3: CASSDGQGWTEAFF. The DNA of the CDR3 is TGTGCCAGCAGTGATGGGCAGGGGTGGACTGAAGCTTTCTTT. The chain combines TRBV2 with TRBJ1-1, with D maybe TRBD1 (6 bases). Between the trimmed V and J ends, which lost 3 bases and 5 bases, there was a span of 13 bases. This CDR3 region has 14 residues. Germline V gene sequence: CDR1 SNHLY, CDR2 FYNNEI.

This chain uses TRBV7-9 with TRBJ2-7; perhaps TRBD1 as D (5 bases). Germline V gene lookup returns CDR1 SEHNR and CDR2 FQNEAQ (reference sequence). This CDR3 region has 13 residues. The ends were cut back, 6 bases at V and 2 bases at J, with 11 bases in the middle. CDR3 sequence reads: CASRLPGTYEQYF. The DNA for the CDR3 is TGTGCCAGCAGGTTACCAGGGACCTACGAGCAGTACTTC.

This clonotype was seen only a few times. This chain uses TRBV7-9 with TRBJ2-4, with a weak D call TRBD2 (6 bases). This CDR3 is 11 amino acids long. In germline, CDR1 is SEHNR, CDR2 FQNEAQ (reference sequence). The V and J ends lost 5 bases and 11 bases respectively, with 10 bases between them. The DNA for the CDR3 is TGTGCCAGCAGCCCCGGGGGTCTTCAGTACTTC. Protein product: CASSPGGLQYF.

This clonotype came up a few times. V usage is TRBV5-6 and J usage is TRBJ2-1; 12 bases align to TRBD1. Germline CDR1 reads SGHDT; CDR2 reads YYEEEE. V trimming: 5 bases; J trimming: 10 bases; junction bases outside the gene matches: 7. The CDR3 totals 14 residues. CDR3: CASRTGTGGGEQFF. CDR3 coding DNA: TGTGCCAGCAGGACCGGGACAGGGGGCGGCGAGCAGTTCTTC.

V gene TRBV11-2 combines with J gene TRBJ1-2, with 7 bases identical to TRBD1. V trimming: 5 bases; J trimming: 1 base; junction bases outside the gene matches: 4. Germline V gene sequence: CDR1 SGHAT, CDR2 FQNNGV. The CDR3 loop spans 14 amino acids. CDR3 in DNA: TGTGCCAGCAGCCCCACAGGGGTTAACTATGGCTACACCTTC. Protein product: CASSPTGVNYGYTF.

This clonotype was counted only a few times. V is TRBV10-3 and J is TRBJ2-7; D ambiguous. The CDR3 length is 12 residues. The V and J ends lost 6 bases and 3 bases respectively, with 9 bases between them. Germline CDR1 is ENHRY and CDR2 is SYGVKD. The CDR3 spells CAISPDGYEQYV. The DNA for the CDR3 is TGTGCCATCAGCCCGGACGGCTACGAGCAGTACGTC.

The chain is built from TRBV5-1 and TRBJ1-5; TRBD1 matches 8 bases. The CDR3 runs 14 residues. CDR1 and CDR2 from the germline V gene are SGHRS and YFSETQ. J lost 7 bases, V lost 4 bases, and 7 bases had no gene match. The CDR3 reads CASSPIQGVQPQHF. The CDR3 DNA is TGCGCCAGCAGCCCAATACAGGGGGTCCAGCCCCAGCATTTT.

This clonotype has more than one count but fewer than ten. The J gene is TRBJ1-5, the V gene TRBV12-3 or TRBV12-4; 12 nucleotides match TRBD1. V lost 5 bases and J lost 6; bases outside the gene matches: 8. This CDR3 has 16 amino acids. This CDR3 reads CASSNWDRGLGQPQHF. Here the CDR3 DNA reads TGTGCCAGCAGTAACTGGGACAGGGGGCTCGGTCAGCCCCAGCATTTT.

This clonotype was counted at least ten times. The V and J genes are TRBV4-3 and TRBJ2-1; 8 nucleotides align to TRBD2. Germline CDR1 and CDR2: LGHNA and YSLEER. The CDR3 sequence is 18 residues long. V shed 0 bases and J 9 bases; nucleotides not matched to a gene: 16. The CDR3 DNA reads TGCGCCAGCAGCCAAGACAGGTTGAGTGGGATAGCGGGGATTGAGCAGTTCTTC. Its protein product is CASSQDRLSGIAGIEQFF.

This clonotype was picked up a small number of times. The rearrangement joins TRBV12-3 or TRBV12-4 to TRBJ1-1; D gene unclear. Trimming shortened V by 4 bases and J by 6 bases, and 15 bases separated the two germline ends. The CDR3 length is 14 residues. As DNA, the CDR3 is TGTGCCAGCAGTTCGTCTTTTATTGTAGCTGAAGCTTTCTTT. As protein: CASSSSFIVAEAFF.

This clonotype has just a few counts. The chain uses TRBV7-9 and TRBJ1-3, with D possibly matching TRBD1 (5 bases). The V end was cut by 4 bases, the J end by 3 bases, with 13 bases between. Germline V gene sequence: CDR1 SEHNR, CDR2 FQNEAQ (reference sequence). The CDR3 is made up of 15 amino acids. The CDR3 region is CASSSSRGYGNTIYF. CDR3 DNA sequence: TGTGCCAGCAGCTCTTCCCGGGGGTATGGAAACACCATATATTTT.

This clonotype turned up a few times. This chain connects TRBV13 to TRBJ2-3, with 9 bases lining up with TRBD2. The V and J ends lost 4 bases and 0 bases, in that order; junction bases with no gene match: 5. Germline-derived CDR1 and CDR2 are PRHDT and FYEKMQ (reference sequence). The CDR3 extends over 16 amino acids. Here the CDR3 DNA reads TGTGCCAGCAGCTCGACTAGCGGACCTAGCACAGATACGCAGTATTTT. It specifies CASSSTSGPSTDTQYF.

This clonotype occurred many times. The chain combines TRBV12-3 or TRBV12-4 with TRBJ2-3; the D gene is possibly TRBD2 (6 bases). The CDR3 covers 15 residues. With 1 base removed from V and 2 bases from J, the gap between germline ends came to 10 bases. The CDR3: CASSLGGVTTDTQYF. The CDR3 bases are TGTGCCAGCAGTTTAGGGGGGGTAACCACAGATACGCAGTATTTT.

This clonotype was found a few times. The chain combines TRBV6-2 or TRBV6-3 with TRBJ2-1, with 13 bases that match TRBD2. This CDR3 comprises 20 residues. Germline assignment: CDR1 MNHEY and CDR2 SVGEGT. V lost 6 bases and J lost 0; bases outside the gene matches: 14. The CDR3 DNA follows: TGTGCCAGCAGGAGCGTCGCCGGGACTAGCGGGGTGAGCTCCTACAATGAGCAGTTCTTC. Protein: CASRSVAGTSGVSSYNEQFF.